This entry lists 27 T cell receptor beta chains sequenced from one sample in a study of blood T cell repertoires in COVID-19. Sequencing used immunoSEQ multiplex PCR; TCRdb keeps in-frame clones, though not all of them. The sample has about 260,000 clones; around 87% are singletons. Sequenced: peripheral blood. These receptor sequences come from a woman in her thirties or forties who had recovered from COVID-19.

The chain carries TRBV18 and TRBJ2-4; 8 bases are shared with TRBD2. This CDR3 has 16 amino acids. CDR1 and CDR2 from the germline V gene are KGHSH and LQKENI. V lost 2 bases, J lost 0 bases, and 3 bases stayed unmatched. As DNA, the CDR3 is TGTGCCAGCTCACCAGGGACTAGTCTAGCCAAAAACATTCAGTACTTC. Its translation: CASSPGTSLAKNIQYF.

V usage is TRBV12-3 or TRBV12-4 and J usage is TRBJ2-5; 7 positions match TRBD2. Losses at the gene ends were 3 bases for V and 7 bases for J; bases not matched to a gene: 5. The CDR3 is 13 amino acids. The CDR3, as DNA: TGTGCCAGCAGTTTTTTCCAGCGGGGGACCCAGTACTTC. Protein product: CASSFFQRGTQYF.

This clone was picked up one time. V gene TRBV3-1 (or the pseudogene TRBV3-2) combines with J gene TRBJ2-5; D gene ambiguous. This CDR3 has 13 amino acids. Trimming removed 4 bases at V and 4 bases at J, with 10 bases between. Germline V gene lookup returns CDR1 LGHDT and CDR2 YNNKEL (reference sequence). CDR3 sequence (DNA): TGTGCCAGCAGCCTGACTGAAGGAGAGACCCAGTACTTC. The encoded protein is CASSLTEGETQYF.

J is TRBJ1-5 and V is TRBV19; perhaps TRBD1 as D (6 bases). In germline, CDR1 is LNHDA, CDR2 SQIVND (reference sequence). V lost 4 bases and J lost 6, with 28 bases in between. The CDR3 totals 19 residues. CDR3: CASSTRPLFTGNSVQPQHF. The CDR3 DNA is TGTGCCAGTAGTACCCGCCCCCTGTTTACAGGGAACTCGGTTCAGCCCCAGCATTTT.

A single count supports this clone. The gene calls are TRBV2 and TRBJ2-1; 8 nucleotides line up with TRBD1. The CDR3 has 16 amino acids. The germline gives CDR1 SNHLY, CDR2 FYNNEI. Trimming at V came to 3 bases and at J to 6 bases, leaving 10 bases not matched to a gene. The CDR3 spells CASSDGGTGGLNEQFF. CDR3 sequence (DNA): TGTGCCAGCAGTGACGGGGGAACAGGGGGGCTCAATGAGCAGTTCTTC.

The chain links TRBV4-3 to TRBJ1-2; TRBD1 agrees at 9 bases. With 4 bases clipped from V and 3 bases from J, the junction kept 3 bases outside the gene matches. Germline CDR1 and CDR2: LGHNA and YSLEER. This CDR3 has 14 amino acids. The CDR3 reads CASSLRDRDYGYTF. The CDR3 DNA is TGCGCCAGCAGCCTACGGGACAGGGACTATGGCTACACCTTC.

This rearrangement joins TRBV7-2 to TRBJ2-7; TRBD2 agrees at 8 bases. Looked up from germline, CDR1 is SGHTA and CDR2 is FQGNSA. This CDR3 is built from 14 residues. V lost 5 bases, J lost 6 bases, and 9 bases stayed unmatched. The CDR3: CASSLRGGWSEQYF. The CDR3 region has the DNA TGTGCCAGCAGCCTCCGGGGGGGCTGGAGCGAGCAGTACTTC.

The V call is TRBV30, the J call TRBJ1-1; tentatively, D is TRBD1 (5 bases). Germline CDR1 GTSNPN, CDR2 SVGIG (reference sequence). The CDR3 is 13 residues long. Between the trimmed V and J ends, which lost 8 bases and 0 bases, there was a span of 13 bases. In DNA form, the CDR3 reads TGTGCCGGGACTGATGGGCTGAACACTGAAGCTTTCTTT. It codes for CAGTDGLNTEAFF. The complete variable domain, with remaining parts taken from reference TRBV30 and TRBJ1-1, reads SQTIHQWPATLVQPVGSPLSLECTVEGTSNPNLYWYRQAAGRGLQLLFYSVGIGQISSEVPQNLSASRPQDRQFILSSKKLLLSDSGFYLCAGTDGLNTEAFFGQGTRLTVV.

The rearrangement joins TRBV13 to TRBJ1-6; D is perhaps TRBD1 (5 bases). CDR1 and CDR2 from the germline V gene are PRHDT and FYEKMQ (reference sequence). V lost 4 bases and J lost 8, with 15 bases in between. This CDR3 comprises 15 residues. CDR3 loop: CASSYRQRYYSPLHF. As DNA, the CDR3 is TGTGCCAGCAGCTACAGACAGCGTTATTATTCACCCCTCCACTTT.

V gene TRBV7-2 combines with J gene TRBJ1-1; the D gene is possibly TRBD1 (5 bases). The CDR3 spans 14 residues. CDR1 SGHTA and CDR2 FQGNSA come from the germline V gene. V lost 8 bases and J 4 bases, leaving 17 bases between the germline ends. The CDR3 protein is CASRLGGDSTEAFF. CDR3 bases: TGTGCCAGCCGGTTGGGCGGGGACTCCACTGAAGCTTTCTTT.

The rearrangement uses TRBV10-1 and TRBJ2-5, with 8 bases that match TRBD2. V lost 6 bases to trimming and J lost 3 bases; unmatched junction nucleotides: 12. The CDR3 is 16 amino acids. Looked up from germline, CDR1 is WNHNN and CDR2 is SYGVQD (reference sequence). The CDR3 DNA reads TGCGCCAGCAGCCCCGGACGGGGGGGCAGGGAAGAGACCCAGTACTTC. Translation gives CASSPGRGGREETQYF.

This rearrangement joins TRBV3-1 (or the pseudogene TRBV3-2) to TRBJ2-3; D is unclear. Germline CDR1 is LGHDT and CDR2 is YNNKEL (reference sequence). CDR3 length: 15 residues. Trimming took off 4 bases at V and 4 bases at J, with 15 bases between the two ends. The CDR3 protein is CASSLSGAPADTQYF. The CDR3 coding sequence is TGTGCCAGCAGCCTTAGTGGAGCCCCCGCAGATACGCAGTATTTT.

This chain uses TRBV19 with TRBJ1-5; 9 nucleotides line up with TRBD1. The junction had 6 bases not matched to a gene; V was cut back by 6 bases and J by 0 bases. Germline loops: CDR1 LNHDA, CDR2 SQIVND (reference sequence). The CDR3 sequence is 16 residues long. The CDR3 reads CASSLGTGYSNQPQHF. The CDR3 nucleotides are TGTGCCAGTAGCCTCGGGACAGGGTATAGCAATCAGCCCCAGCATTTT.

This clone appeared many times. The genes are TRBV13 and TRBJ2-1, with D possibly matching TRBD2 (6 bases). Deletions cut 0 bases from V and 0 bases from J, with 12 bases between. Looked up from germline, CDR1 is PRHDT and CDR2 is FYEKMQ (reference sequence). The CDR3 is 17 residues long. CDR3 sequence reads: CASSLGWRGSSYNEQFF. The CDR3 DNA is TGTGCCAGCAGCTTAGGTTGGCGGGGAAGCTCCTACAATGAGCAGTTCTTC. Full variable domain (outside the CDR3, taken from reference TRBV13 and TRBJ2-1): AAGVIQSPRHLIKEKRETATLKCYPIPRHDTVYWYQQGPGQDPQFLISFYEKMQSDKGSIPDRFSAQQFSDYHSELNMSSLELGDSALYFCASSLGWRGSSYNEQFFGPGTRLTVL.

V gene TRBV5-4 combines with J gene TRBJ2-7; the match to TRBD1 covers 7 bases. The CDR3 has 14 amino acids. Germline V CDR1 and CDR2: SGHNT, YYREEE (reference sequence). Losses at the gene ends were 1 base for V and 0 bases for J; bases not matched to a gene: 1. The CDR3 DNA sequence: TGTGCCAGCAGCTTGACAGGGGCCTCCTACGAGCAGTACTTC. This translates into CASSLTGASYEQYF. The whole variable domain, remainder taken from reference TRBV5-4 and TRBJ2-7, is ETGVTQSPTHLIKTRGQQVTLRCSSQSGHNTVSWYQQALGQGPQFIFQYYREEENGRGNFPPRFSGLQFPNYSSELNVNALELDDSALYLCASSLTGASYEQYFGPGTRLTVT.

J is TRBJ1-6 and V is TRBV30, with 9 nucleotides matching TRBD1. CDR3 size: 15 residues. CDR1 GTSNPN and CDR2 SVGIG come from the germline V gene (reference sequence). V was clipped by 2 bases and J by 9 bases; unmatched bases: 8. CDR3 bases: TGTGCCTGGAGTCTCCGGGACAGGGTCTCTTCACCCCTCCACTTT. Translated: CAWSLRDRVSSPLHF. Filled out from reference TRBV30 and TRBJ1-6, the complete variable domain reads SQTIHQWPATLVQPVGSPLSLECTVEGTSNPNLYWYRQAAGRGLQLLFYSVGIGQISSEVPQNLSASRPQDRQFILSSKKLLLSDSGFYLCAWSLRDRVSSPLHFGNGTRLTVT.

The CDR3 nucleotides read TGTGCCTGGAGCCTTGCCGGGGGAGGGGATCAGCCCCAGCATTTT. This encodes CAWSLAGGGDQPQHF. V and J are TRBV30 and TRBJ1-5, with D perhaps TRBD1 (5 bases). CDR3 length: 15 amino acids. Germline CDR1 is GTSNPN and CDR2 is SVGIG (reference sequence). The germline V and J ends were trimmed by 3 bases and 5 bases, with 17 bases remaining between them.

This clone was seen just once. The chain carries TRBV6-2 or TRBV6-3 and TRBJ1-5; tentatively, D is TRBD1 (5 bases). This CDR3 comprises 16 residues. Germline V gene sequence: CDR1 MNHEY, CDR2 SVGEGT. The V end was cut by 5 bases, the J end by 4 bases, with 18 bases between. In DNA, the CDR3 is TGTGCCAGCAGTCAACGCGCCTTGACAGAAAATCAGCCCCAGCATTTT. It is translated as CASSQRALTENQPQHF.

The CDR3 region has the DNA TGTGCCAGCAGCTTAGCTCCGGGGGTTTTAGCCAAAAACATTCAGTACTTC. Residues: CASSLAPGVLAKNIQYF. This rearrangement joins TRBV7-9 to TRBJ2-4, with D tentatively TRBD2 (6 bases). This CDR3 region has 17 residues. Germline V CDR1 and CDR2: SEHNR, FQNEAQ (reference sequence). The V end lost 0 bases, the J end lost 0 bases, and 12 bases lay between the germline ends. Full variable domain (outside the CDR3, taken from reference TRBV7-9 and TRBJ2-4): DTGVSQNPRHKITKRGQNVTFRCDPISEHNRLYWYRQTLGQGPEFLTYFQNEAQLEKSRLLSDRFSAERPKGSFSTLEIQRTEQGDSAMYLCASSLAPGVLAKNIQYFGAGTRLSVL.

The chain uses TRBV5-1 and TRBJ1-1; D ambiguous. Looked up from germline, CDR1 is SGHRS and CDR2 is YFSETQ. Trimming took 3 bases from V and 4 from J, leaving 13 bases between them. The length of the CDR3 is 14 residues. CDR3 sequence reads: CASSSGVGSTEAFF. CDR3 coding DNA: TGCGCCAGCAGCTCCGGGGTGGGAAGCACTGAAGCTTTCTTT.

The chain links TRBV7-9 to TRBJ2-1, with TRBD2 matching 8 bases. This CDR3 is built from 17 residues. Germline V CDR1 and CDR2: SEHNR, FQNEAQ (reference sequence). J gave up 7 bases and V 5 bases, and 16 bases lay outside the gene matches. In DNA form, the CDR3 reads TGTGCCAGCAGCCCCTGGCGCCTCGGGGGGGCCGGGAATGAGCAGTTCTTC. This sequence encodes CASSPWRLGGAGNEQFF.

In its sample, this clone was seen a few times. V usage is TRBV6-5 and J usage is TRBJ2-7, with 7 bases aligning to TRBD2. CDR3 size: 16 residues. Germline V gene sequence: CDR1 MNHEY, CDR2 SVGAGI. V shed 0 bases, J shed 3 bases, and the junction held 8 bases outside the gene matches. CDR3 residues: CASSYSAGEAHYEQYF. In DNA, the CDR3 is TGTGCCAGCAGTTACTCCGCGGGAGAGGCGCACTACGAGCAGTACTTC.

The chain is built from TRBV3-1 (or the pseudogene TRBV3-2) and TRBJ2-7; unclear D gene. This CDR3 is built from 13 residues. V was pared by 1 base and J by 0 bases, with 4 bases between. The germline CDR1 and CDR2 sequences are LGHDT and YNNKEL (reference sequence). Here the CDR3 reads CASSQVLSYEQYF. CDR3 sequence (DNA): TGTGCCAGCAGCCAAGTCCTCTCCTACGAGCAGTACTTC.

The CDR3 region is CASSPETASSYNSPLHF. The DNA for the CDR3 is TGTGCCAGCAGCCCAGAGACAGCGAGCTCCTATAATTCACCCCTCCACTTT. The chain is built from TRBV9 and TRBJ1-6; D is perhaps TRBD1 (5 bases). The V end lost 4 bases, the J end lost 0 bases, and 14 bases lay between the germline ends. This CDR3 has 17 amino acids. The germline V gene has CDR1 SGDLS and CDR2 YYNGEE.

The chain couples TRBV25-1 to TRBJ2-1; D unclear. Germline V gives CDR1 MGHDK, CDR2 SYGVNS. Trimming removed 3 bases at V and 1 base at J, with 10 bases between. CDR3 size: 15 residues. For the CDR3, the DNA is TGTGCCAGCAGTGACCGACTTATTTCCTACAATGAGCAGTTCTTC. Translation: CASSDRLISYNEQFF. Based on the CDR3 plus reference TRBV25-1 and TRBJ2-1, the full variable domain is EADIYQTPRYLVIGTGKKITLECSQTMGHDKMYWYQQDPGMELHLIHYSYGVNSTEKGDLSSESTVSRIRTEHFPLTLESARPSHTSQYLCASSDRLISYNEQFFGPGTRLTVL.

V is TRBV5-4 and J is TRBJ2-5, with TRBD2 matching 14 bases. The junction had 10 bases not matched to a gene; V was cut back by 2 bases and J by 4 bases. The germline V gene encodes CDR1 SGHNT and CDR2 YYREEE (reference sequence). The CDR3 extends over 18 amino acids. This chain's CDR3 is CASSLGLAGGLSPETQYF. CDR3 DNA: TGTGCCAGCAGCTTAGGACTAGCGGGGGGTCTGTCCCCAGAGACCCAGTACTTC.

V gene TRBV5-1 combines with J gene TRBJ2-7, with a possible D match to TRBD2 (6 bases). This CDR3 is built from 14 residues. The V gene lost 0 bases and the J gene lost 6 bases, with 13 bases spanning the gap. CDR1 is SGHRS and CDR2 is YFSETQ in the germline V gene. The CDR3 here is CASSLESRRGEQYF. In DNA form, the CDR3 reads TGCGCCAGCAGCTTGGAAAGCCGGCGGGGCGAGCAGTACTTC.